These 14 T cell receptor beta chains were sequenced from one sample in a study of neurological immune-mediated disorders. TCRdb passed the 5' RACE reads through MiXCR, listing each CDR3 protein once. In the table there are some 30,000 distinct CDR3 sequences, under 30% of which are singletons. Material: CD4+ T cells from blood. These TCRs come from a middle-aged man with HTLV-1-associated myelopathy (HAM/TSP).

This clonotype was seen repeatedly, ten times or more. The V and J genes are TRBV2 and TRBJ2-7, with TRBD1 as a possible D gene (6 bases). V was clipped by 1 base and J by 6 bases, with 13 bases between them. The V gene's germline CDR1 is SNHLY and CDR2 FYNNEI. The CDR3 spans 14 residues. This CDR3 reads CASSEERGTGEQYF. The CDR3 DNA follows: TGTGCCAGCAGTGAAGAGAGGGGGACGGGCGAGCAGTACTTC.

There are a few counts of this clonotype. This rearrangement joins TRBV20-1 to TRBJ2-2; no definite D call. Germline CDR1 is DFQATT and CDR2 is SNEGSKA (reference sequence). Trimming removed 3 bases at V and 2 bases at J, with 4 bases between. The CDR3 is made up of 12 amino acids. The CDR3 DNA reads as TGCAGTGCTAGGGAAAACACCGGGGAGCTGTTTTTT. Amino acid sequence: CSARENTGELFF.

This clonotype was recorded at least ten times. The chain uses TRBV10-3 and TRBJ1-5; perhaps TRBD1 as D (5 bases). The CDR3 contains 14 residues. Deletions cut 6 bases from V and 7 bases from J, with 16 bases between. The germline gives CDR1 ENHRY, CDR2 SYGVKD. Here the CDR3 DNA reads TGTGCCATCAGCATGATAGGGGATGGGCAGCCCCAGCATTTT. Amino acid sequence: CAISMIGDGQPQHF.

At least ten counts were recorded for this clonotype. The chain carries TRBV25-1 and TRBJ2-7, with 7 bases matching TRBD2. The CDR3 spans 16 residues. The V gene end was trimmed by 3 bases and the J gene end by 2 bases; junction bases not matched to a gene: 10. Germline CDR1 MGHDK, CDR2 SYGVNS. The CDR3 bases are TGTGCCAGCAGTGACCCCTCGGGGGGTTCCGCCTACGAGCAGTACTTC. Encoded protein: CASSDPSGGSAYEQYF.

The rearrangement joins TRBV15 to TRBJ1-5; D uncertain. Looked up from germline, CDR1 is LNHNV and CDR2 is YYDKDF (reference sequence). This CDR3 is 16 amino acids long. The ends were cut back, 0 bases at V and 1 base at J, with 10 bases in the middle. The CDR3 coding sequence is TGTGCCACCAGCAGAGAGGTGTCCAGCAGCAATCAGCCCCAGCATTTT. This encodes CATSREVSSSNQPQHF.

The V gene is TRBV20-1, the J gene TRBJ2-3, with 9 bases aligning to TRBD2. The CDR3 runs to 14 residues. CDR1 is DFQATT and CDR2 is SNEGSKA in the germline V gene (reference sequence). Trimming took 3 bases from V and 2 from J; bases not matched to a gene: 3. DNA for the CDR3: TGCAGTGCTAGGACTAGCGGATACACAGATACGCAGTATTTT. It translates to CSARTSGYTDTQYF.

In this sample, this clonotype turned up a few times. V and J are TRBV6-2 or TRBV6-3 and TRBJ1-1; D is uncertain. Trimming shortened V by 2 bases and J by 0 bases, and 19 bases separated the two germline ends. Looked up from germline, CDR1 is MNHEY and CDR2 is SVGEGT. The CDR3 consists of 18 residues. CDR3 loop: CASSYRVAARRVNTEAFF. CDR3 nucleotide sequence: TGTGCCAGCAGTTACAGGGTTGCGGCGCGGAGGGTGAACACTGAAGCTTTCTTT.

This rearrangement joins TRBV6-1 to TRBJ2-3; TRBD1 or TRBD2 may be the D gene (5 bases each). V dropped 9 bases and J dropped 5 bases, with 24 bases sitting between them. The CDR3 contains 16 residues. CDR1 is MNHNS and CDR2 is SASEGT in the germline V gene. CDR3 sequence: CARRDGRMIEQDTQYF. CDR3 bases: TGTGCCAGAAGGGACGGTCGCATGATCGAGCAAGATACGCAGTATTTT.

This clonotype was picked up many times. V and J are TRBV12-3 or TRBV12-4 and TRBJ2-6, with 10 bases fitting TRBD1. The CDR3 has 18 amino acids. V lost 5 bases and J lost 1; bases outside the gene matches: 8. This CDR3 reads CASSLPGQGRSGANVLTF. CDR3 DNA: TGTGCCAGCAGTCTCCCGGGACAGGGGAGGTCTGGGGCCAACGTCCTGACTTTC.

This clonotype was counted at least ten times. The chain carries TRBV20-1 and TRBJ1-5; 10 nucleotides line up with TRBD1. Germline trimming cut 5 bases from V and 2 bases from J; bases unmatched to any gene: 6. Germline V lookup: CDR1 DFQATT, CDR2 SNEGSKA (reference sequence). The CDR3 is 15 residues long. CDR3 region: CSAPLGTGGNQPQHF. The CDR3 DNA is TGCAGTGCTCCTTTGGGGACAGGGGGCAATCAGCCCCAGCATTTT.

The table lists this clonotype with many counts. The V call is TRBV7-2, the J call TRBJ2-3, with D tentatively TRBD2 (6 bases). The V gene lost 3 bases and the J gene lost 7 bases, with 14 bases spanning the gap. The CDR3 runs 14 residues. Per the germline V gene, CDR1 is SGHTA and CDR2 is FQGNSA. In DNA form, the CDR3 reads TGTGCCAGCAGCTTGGGGGACTTTGTTAATACGCAGTATTTT. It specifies CASSLGDFVNTQYF.

The CDR3 DNA follows: TGTGCCAGCAATGTAGGATCAGTGAACACTTGGGAGCTGTTTTTT. This translates into CASNVGSVNTWELFF. V usage is TRBV9 and J usage is TRBJ2-2; D call uncertain. V lost 6 bases to trimming and J lost 9 bases, with 21 bases between them. CDR1 and CDR2 (germline): SGDLS, YYNGEE. The CDR3 consists of 15 residues.

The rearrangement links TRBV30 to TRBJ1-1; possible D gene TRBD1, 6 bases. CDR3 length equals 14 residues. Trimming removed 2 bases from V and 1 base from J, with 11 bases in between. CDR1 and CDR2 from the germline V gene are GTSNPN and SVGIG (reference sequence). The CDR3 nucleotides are TGTGCCTGGAGTCGGAACAGGGCGAACACTGAAGCTTTCTTT. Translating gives CAWSRNRANTEAFF.

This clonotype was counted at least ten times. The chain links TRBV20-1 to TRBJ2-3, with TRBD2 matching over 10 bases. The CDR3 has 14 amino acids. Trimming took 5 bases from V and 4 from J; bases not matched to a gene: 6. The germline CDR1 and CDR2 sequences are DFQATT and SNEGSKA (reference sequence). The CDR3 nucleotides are TGCAGTGCTCTAAGCGGGAGGGCCCCAGATACGCAGTATTTT. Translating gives CSALSGRAPDTQYF.